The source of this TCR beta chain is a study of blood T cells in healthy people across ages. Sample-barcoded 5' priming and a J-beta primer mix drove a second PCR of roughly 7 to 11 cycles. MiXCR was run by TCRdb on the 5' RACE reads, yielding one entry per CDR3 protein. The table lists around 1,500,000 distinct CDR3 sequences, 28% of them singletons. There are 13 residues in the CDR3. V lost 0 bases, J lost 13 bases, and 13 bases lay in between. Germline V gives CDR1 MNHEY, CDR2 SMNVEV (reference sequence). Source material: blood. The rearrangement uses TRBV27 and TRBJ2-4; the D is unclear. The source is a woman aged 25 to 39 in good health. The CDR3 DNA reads TGTGCCAGCAGTTTATCTAGGGATGCTGAGCAGTACTTC. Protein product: CASSLSRDAEQYF.